The next 10 T cell receptor beta chains were all read from a single sample in a study of cytomegalovirus exposure and HLA in healthy donors. The study ran its PCR with 60 Vbeta and 13 Jbeta primers. Measured with immunoSEQ multiplex PCR; TCRdb has only the in-frame clones, and not every one. The sample contains just under 250,000 clones, about four fifths of which appear only once. The sequenced material came from PBMCs. All receptors derive from a woman between 40 and 55 years old in good health and CMV-seropositive.

This sequence joins TRBV18 and TRBJ2-3; a weak D match, TRBD2 (6 bases). V lost 6 bases and J 5 bases, leaving 9 bases between the germline ends. The CDR3 extends over 12 amino acids. Looked up from germline, CDR1 is KGHSH and CDR2 is LQKENI. The CDR3 protein is CASSPSEDTQYF. CDR3 DNA sequence: TGTGCCAGCTCCCCTAGCGAAGATACGCAGTATTTT. The whole variable domain, filled in from reference TRBV18 and TRBJ2-3, reads NAGVMQNPRHLVRRRGQEARLRCSPMKGHSHVYWYRQLPEEGLKFMVYLQKENIIDESGMPKERFSAEFPKEGPSILRIQQVVRGDSAAYFCASSPSEDTQYFGPGTRLTVL.

This chain joins TRBV9 and TRBJ2-2, with TRBD2 matching 12 bases. Unmatched junction bases numbered 8, after V lost 3 bases and J lost 5 bases. The CDR3 totals 17 residues. CDR1 and CDR2 from the germline V gene are SGDLS and YYNGEE. CDR3 loop: CASSARLAGAKTGELFF. The CDR3 DNA reads as TGTGCCAGCAGCGCCAGACTAGCGGGAGCCAAAACCGGGGAGCTGTTTTTT.

The chain has TRBV7-2 and TRBJ2-7; 9 bases align to TRBD2. J was trimmed by 4 bases and V by 3 bases; bases with no gene match: 7. Looked up from germline, CDR1 is SGHTA and CDR2 is FQGNSA. This CDR3 spans 15 amino acids. The CDR3 spells CASSLLREGRYEQYF. CDR3 DNA: TGTGCCAGCAGCTTGTTGCGGGAGGGCCGGTACGAGCAGTACTTC.

The V and J genes are TRBV7-2 and TRBJ2-4; 9 bases fit TRBD2. V gave up 1 base and J gave up 6 bases; unmatched junction bases: 10. Germline lookup yields CDR1 SGHTA and CDR2 FQGNSA. The CDR3 spans 17 residues. CDR3 coding DNA: TGTGCCAGCAGCTTAGGGCTAGCGGGAAGAGGGGGAAACATTCAGTACTTC. Translation: CASSLGLAGRGGNIQYF.

J is TRBJ2-5 and V is TRBV11-3, with a tentative D call TRBD1 (5 bases). Looked up from germline, CDR1 is SGHNT and CDR2 is YENEEA. The CDR3 extends over 16 amino acids. With 5 bases removed from V and 1 base from J, the gap between germline ends came to 17 bases. Written as DNA, the CDR3 is TGTGCCAGCAGCCGTAATAGGGGTGGAATCCAAGAGACCCAGTACTTC. It is translated as CASSRNRGGIQETQYF.

The genes are TRBV18 and TRBJ2-5; D is perhaps TRBD1 (5 bases). The DNA end lines up better with TRBJ2-7; the J call may be wrong. There are 14 residues in the CDR3. Germline loops: CDR1 KGHSH, CDR2 LQKENI. The CDR3, as DNA: TGTGCCAGCTCACCATCCAGGGCGACCCACGAGCAGTACTTC. This translates into CASSPSRATHEQYF.

The chain uses TRBV4-2 and TRBJ1-3; tentatively, D is TRBD1 (5 bases). This CDR3 contains 16 residues. With 0 bases removed from V and 0 bases from J, the gap between germline ends came to 9 bases. Germline-derived CDR1 and CDR2 are LGHNA and YNFKEQ. The CDR3 DNA reads TGTGCCAGCAGCCAAGATGGGGCCATCTCTGGAAACACCATATATTTT. Translated: CASSQDGAISGNTIYF.

V and J are TRBV7-2 and TRBJ2-2; 7 bases match TRBD2. CDR1 and CDR2 from the germline V gene are SGHTA and FQGNSA. The CDR3 has 14 amino acids. The V segment lost 4 bases and the J segment 7 bases; nucleotides outside the gene matches: 6. The CDR3 sequence: CASSSTPGGGELFF. CDR3 bases: TGTGCCAGCAGCTCGACTCCGGGGGGCGGGGAGCTGTTTTTT.

The chain recombines TRBV18 with TRBJ2-7, with D possibly being TRBD2 (6 bases). Trimming removed 6 bases from V and 2 bases from J, with 14 bases in between. From germline, CDR1 is KGHSH and CDR2 LQKENI. The length of the CDR3 is 14 residues. This CDR3 reads CASSLGGETYEQYF. The CDR3 DNA reads TGTGCCAGCTCCCTCGGAGGGGAGACCTACGAGCAGTACTTC.

There are a few counts of this clone. The chain links TRBV5-5 to TRBJ1-2, with TRBD1 matching over 7 bases. V trimming: 1 base; J trimming: 3 bases; junction bases outside the gene matches: 0. The CDR3 contains 13 residues. CDR1 SGHKS and CDR2 YYEKEE come from the germline V gene (reference sequence). CDR3 loop: CASSLQGDYGYTF. The CDR3 DNA reads TGTGCCAGCAGCTTGCAGGGGGACTATGGCTACACCTTC.